This T cell receptor (beta chain) was sequenced during a study of blood T cell repertoires in COVID-19. About the research overall: There were acute and convalescent COVID-19 samples, and they came from the United States, Italy and Spain. PBMCs, B-cell-depleted T cells, or T cells were the source of the cDNA or gDNA that made up the material.

CDR3 length: 13 amino acids. V lost 6 bases, J lost 2 bases, and 10 bases lay in between. CDR1 is MDHEN, CDR2 SYDVKM, per germline. Per the study methods: Cell counts per sample came from amplifying reference gene primers. The repertoire was sequenced with immunoSEQ multiplex PCR; TCRdb's copy has only in-frame clones and lacks some. V and J calls plus clone size are reproduced from that table; the DNA served to infer D and trimming. The sample holds about 280,000 clones, roughly 86% seen once. The chain uses TRBV28 and TRBJ1-1; no firm D call. The source of this sequence is a woman in her twenties or thirties who had recovered from COVID-19. Sequencing was carried out using peripheral blood. The CDR3 loop is CASRLTDNTEAFF. CDR3 DNA sequence: TGTGCCAGCAGGCTCACTGATAACACTGAAGCTTTCTTT.